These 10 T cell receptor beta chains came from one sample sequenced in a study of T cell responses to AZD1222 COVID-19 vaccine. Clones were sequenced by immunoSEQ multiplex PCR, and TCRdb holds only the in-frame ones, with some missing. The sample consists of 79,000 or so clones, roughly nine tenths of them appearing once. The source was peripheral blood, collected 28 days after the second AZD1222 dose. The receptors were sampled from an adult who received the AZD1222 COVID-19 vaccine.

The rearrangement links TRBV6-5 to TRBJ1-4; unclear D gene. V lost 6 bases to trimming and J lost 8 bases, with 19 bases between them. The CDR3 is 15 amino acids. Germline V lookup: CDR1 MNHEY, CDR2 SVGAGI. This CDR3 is CASSSTPRTVEKLFF. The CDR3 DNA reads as TGTGCCAGCAGCTCCACCCCGAGAACAGTAGAAAAACTGTTTTTT.

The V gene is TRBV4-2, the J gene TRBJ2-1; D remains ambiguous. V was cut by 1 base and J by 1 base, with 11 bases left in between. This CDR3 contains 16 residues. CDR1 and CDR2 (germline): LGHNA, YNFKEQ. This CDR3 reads CASSQVRADSYNEQFF. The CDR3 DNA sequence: TGTGCCAGCAGCCAAGTTCGCGCAGATTCCTACAATGAGCAGTTCTTC.

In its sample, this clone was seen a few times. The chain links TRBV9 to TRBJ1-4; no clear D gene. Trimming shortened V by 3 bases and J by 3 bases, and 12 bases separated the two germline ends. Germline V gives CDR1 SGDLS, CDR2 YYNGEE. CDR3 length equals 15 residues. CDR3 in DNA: TGTGCCAGCAGCGCAGCAGGCGGGCCTAATGAAAAACTGTTTTTT. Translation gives CASSAAGGPNEKLFF.

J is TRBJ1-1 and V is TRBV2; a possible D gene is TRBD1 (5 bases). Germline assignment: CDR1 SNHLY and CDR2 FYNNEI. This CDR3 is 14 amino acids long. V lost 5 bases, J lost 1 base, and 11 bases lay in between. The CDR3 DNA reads TGTGCCAGCAGTACTTTAGGGACGAACACTGAAGCTTTCTTT. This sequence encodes CASSTLGTNTEAFF.

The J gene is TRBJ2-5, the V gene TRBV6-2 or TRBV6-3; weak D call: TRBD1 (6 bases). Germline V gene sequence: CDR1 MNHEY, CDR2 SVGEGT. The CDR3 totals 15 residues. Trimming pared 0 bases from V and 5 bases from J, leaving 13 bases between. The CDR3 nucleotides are TGTGCCAGCAGTTACTCCGGACAGTTTCTGGAGACCCAGTACTTC. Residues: CASSYSGQFLETQYF.

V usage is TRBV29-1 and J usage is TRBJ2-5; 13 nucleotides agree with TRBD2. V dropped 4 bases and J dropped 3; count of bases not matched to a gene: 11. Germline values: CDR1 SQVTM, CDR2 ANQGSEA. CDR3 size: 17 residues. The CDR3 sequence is CSVVGQPGLAGKETQYF. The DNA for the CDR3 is TGCAGCGTTGTTGGGCAGCCGGGACTAGCGGGGAAAGAGACCCAGTACTTC.

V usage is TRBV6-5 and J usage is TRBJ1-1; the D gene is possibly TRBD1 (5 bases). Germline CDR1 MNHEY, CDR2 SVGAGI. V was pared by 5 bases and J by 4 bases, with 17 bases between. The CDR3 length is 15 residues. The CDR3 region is CASSLIAGRTTEAFF. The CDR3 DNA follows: TGTGCCAGCAGTCTGATCGCAGGGCGGACCACTGAAGCTTTCTTT.

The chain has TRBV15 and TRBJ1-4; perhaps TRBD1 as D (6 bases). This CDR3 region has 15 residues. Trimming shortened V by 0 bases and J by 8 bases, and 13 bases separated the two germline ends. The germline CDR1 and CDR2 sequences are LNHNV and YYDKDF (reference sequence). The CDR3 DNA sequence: TGTGCCACCAGCAGAGAGAGGGGGAGAGGGGAAAAACTGTTTTTT. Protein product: CATSRERGRGEKLFF.

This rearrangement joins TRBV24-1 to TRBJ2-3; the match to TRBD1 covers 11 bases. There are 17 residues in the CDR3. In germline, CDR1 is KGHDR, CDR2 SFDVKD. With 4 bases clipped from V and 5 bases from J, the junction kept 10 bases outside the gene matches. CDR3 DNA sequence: TGTGCCACCAGTGAAAGCTTGGGGACAGGGGGATTAGATACGCAGTATTTT. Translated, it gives CATSESLGTGGLDTQYF.

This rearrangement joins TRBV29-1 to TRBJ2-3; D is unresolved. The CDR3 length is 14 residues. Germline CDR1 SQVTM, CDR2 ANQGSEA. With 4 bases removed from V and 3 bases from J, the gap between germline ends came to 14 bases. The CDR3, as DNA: TGCAGCGTTGTGTCGGTTCCGCTTACAGATACGCAGTATTTT. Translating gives CSVVSVPLTDTQYF.